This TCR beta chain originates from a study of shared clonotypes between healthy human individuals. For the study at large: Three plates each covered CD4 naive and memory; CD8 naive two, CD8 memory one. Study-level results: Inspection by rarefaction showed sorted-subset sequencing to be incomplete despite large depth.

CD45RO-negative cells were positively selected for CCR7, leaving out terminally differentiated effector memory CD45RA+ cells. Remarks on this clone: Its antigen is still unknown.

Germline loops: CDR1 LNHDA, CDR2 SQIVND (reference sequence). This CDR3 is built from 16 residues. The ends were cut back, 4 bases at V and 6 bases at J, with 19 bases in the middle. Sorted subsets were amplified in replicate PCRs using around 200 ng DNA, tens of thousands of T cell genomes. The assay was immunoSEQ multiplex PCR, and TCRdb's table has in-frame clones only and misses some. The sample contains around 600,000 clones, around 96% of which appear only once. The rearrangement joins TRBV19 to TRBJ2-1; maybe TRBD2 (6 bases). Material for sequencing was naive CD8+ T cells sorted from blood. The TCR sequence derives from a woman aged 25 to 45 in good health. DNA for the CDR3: TGTGCCAGTAGTACGGGAGACTCCTACTGGGGCAATGAGCAGTTCTTC. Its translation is CASSTGDSYWGNEQFF. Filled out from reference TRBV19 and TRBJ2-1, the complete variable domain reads DGGITQSPKYLFRKEGQNVTLSCEQNLNHDAMYWYRQDPGQGLRLIYYSQIVNDFQKGDIAEGYSVSREKKESFPLTVTSAQKNPTAFYLCASSTGDSYWGNEQFFGPGTRLTVL.